These 8 T cell receptor beta chains were sequenced from one sample in a study of Ad26.COV2.S vaccination and SARS-CoV-2 variants (dated by TCRdb to the early 2020s). The method was the immunoSEQ multiplex PCR assay. Sourced from immuneACCESS, this table was stored by TCRdb with only in-frame sequences that have V and J called. A share of the clones is absent; for the studies checked, an unresolved V gene accounts for under half, and the remainder has no known explanation. This sample holds around 300,000 clones; 88% were observed only once. Around 6.6% of the sample is taken by the ten largest. The treatment or condition label for this specimen denotes: around 19 received Ad26.COV2.S at low or high dose, single or two shots; 5 received placebo; per-sample allocation not given. Repertoires of vaccine and placebo recipients were sequenced from samples collected on day 63 after the first injection.

Source: peripheral blood, taken in a trial of Ad26.COV2.S vaccine versus placebo. The receptors shown here come from a person aged 18-65 years who received the Ad26.COV2.S COVID-19 vaccine or a placebo.

V is TRBV6-5 and J is TRBJ2-7; D call uncertain. Trimming took 4 bases from V and 3 from J, leaving 13 bases between them. The CDR3 is 14 residues long. CDR1 and CDR2 (germline): MNHEY, SVGAGI. CDR3 bases: TGTGCCAGCAGTTGGCGAAAGTGGTACTACGAGCAGTACTTC. It yields the protein CASSWRKWYYEQYF.

The CDR3 loop reads CASSVGASGFYEQYF. For the CDR3, the DNA is TGTGCCAGCAGCGTAGGGGCTAGCGGGTTTTACGAGCAGTACTTC. This sequence joins TRBV9 and TRBJ2-7, with 8 bases fitting TRBD2. This CDR3 comprises 15 residues. The V segment lost 0 bases and the J segment 4 bases; nucleotides outside the gene matches: 6. CDR1 and CDR2 from the germline V gene are SGDLS and YYNGEE.

The chain is built from TRBV7-2 and TRBJ1-5; TRBD1 aligns across 8 bases. V was clipped by 5 bases and J by 6 bases; unmatched bases: 9. CDR1 is SGHTA, CDR2 FQGNSA, per germline. The CDR3 sequence is 15 residues long. DNA for the CDR3: TGTGCCAGCAGCCTTTATTACAGGGGGACTCAGCCCCAGCATTTT. Protein sequence: CASSLYYRGTQPQHF.

The chain combines TRBV7-2 with TRBJ1-2; the D gene is possibly TRBD1 (6 bases). Germline lookup yields CDR1 SGHTA and CDR2 FQGNSA. The V and J ends lost 2 bases and 5 bases respectively, with 21 bases between them. The CDR3 consists of 17 residues. The CDR3 sequence is CASSLRRIQGTGYGYTF. The CDR3 nucleotides read TGTGCCAGCAGCTTAAGACGAATACAGGGAACGGGGTATGGCTACACCTTC.

The rearrangement links TRBV10-3 to TRBJ1-3; 7 nucleotides align to TRBD1. The CDR3 spans 12 residues. V trimming: 4 bases; J trimming: 9 bases; junction bases outside the gene matches: 3. Looked up from germline, CDR1 is ENHRY and CDR2 is SYGVKD. CDR3 loop: CAISGQGGTIYF. The CDR3 DNA is TGTGCCATCAGTGGACAGGGTGGCACCATATATTTT.

The chain combines TRBV6-5 with TRBJ2-4; D gene uncertain. This CDR3 is 14 amino acids long. Germline V gene data show CDR1 as MNHEY and CDR2 as SVGAGI. The V gene lost 4 bases and the J gene lost 1 base, with 8 bases spanning the gap. The CDR3: CASSSGLAKNIQYF. The CDR3 DNA reads as TGTGCCAGCAGTTCTGGCTTGGCCAAAAACATTCAGTACTTC.

V is TRBV7-9 and J is TRBJ1-1; D call uncertain. CDR3 length equals 15 residues. Deletions cut 3 bases from V and 4 bases from J, with 15 bases between. The germline V gene encodes CDR1 SEHNR and CDR2 FQNEAQ (reference sequence). This CDR3 reads CASSLIFGTATEAFF. The DNA for the CDR3 is TGTGCCAGCAGCTTGATCTTCGGTACAGCCACTGAAGCTTTCTTT. The entire variable domain, with the rest obtained from reference TRBV7-9 and TRBJ1-1, is as follows: DTGVSQNPRHKITKRGQNVTFRCDPISEHNRLYWYRQTLGQGPEFLTYFQNEAQLEKSRLLSDRFSAERPKGSFSTLEIQRTEQGDSAMYLCASSLIFGTATEAFFGQGTRLTVV.

V usage is TRBV5-1 and J usage is TRBJ2-6; D is ambiguous. Germline CDR1 and CDR2: SGHRS and YFSETQ. The V and J ends lost 4 bases and 4 bases respectively, with 12 bases between them. This CDR3 spans 15 amino acids. CDR3 protein: CASSQHFSGANVLTF. Here the CDR3 DNA reads TGCGCCAGCAGCCAACACTTCTCGGGGGCCAACGTCCTGACTTTC.